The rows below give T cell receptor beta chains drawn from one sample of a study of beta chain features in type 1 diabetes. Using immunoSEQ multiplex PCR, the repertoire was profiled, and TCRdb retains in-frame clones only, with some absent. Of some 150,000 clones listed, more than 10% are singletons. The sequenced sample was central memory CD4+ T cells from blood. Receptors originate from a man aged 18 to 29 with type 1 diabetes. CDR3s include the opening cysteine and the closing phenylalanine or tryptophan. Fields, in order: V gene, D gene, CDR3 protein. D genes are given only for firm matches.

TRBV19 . CASSNPQGYEQYF
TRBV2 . CASEPGGYGYTF
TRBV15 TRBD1 CATSRDKGQTITYEQYF
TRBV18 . CASSSSSYNEQFF
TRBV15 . CATSPEPDTEAFF
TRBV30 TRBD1 CAWRGQGAPGQYF
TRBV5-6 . CASSLGHLNTEAFF
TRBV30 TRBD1 CAWSKQGAREEKLFF
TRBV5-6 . CASSLRTQWFSYTF
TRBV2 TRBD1 CASRGTGASYGYTF
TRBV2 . CASSEIAGRTGELFF
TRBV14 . CATCSWEPPRSF
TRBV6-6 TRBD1 CASSRQGEAEAFF
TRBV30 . CAWSGQSNSPLHF